The 17 T cell receptor beta chains below all came from one sample that was sequenced in a study of neurological immune-mediated disorders. Described time point: longitudinal time-point 3. Using its own MiXCR run on the 5' RACE reads, TCRdb lists one record per CDR3 protein. The sample carries 53,000 or so distinct CDR3 sequences, 8% to 9% recorded once. Material: PBMCs. Receptors originate from a woman aged 35 to 49 in good health.

The genes are TRBV11-1 and TRBJ2-7; 8 nucleotides line up with TRBD1. The CDR3 runs 15 residues. The junction had 4 bases not matched to a gene; V was cut back by 3 bases and J by 0 bases. Germline assignment: CDR1 SGHAT and CDR2 FQDESV (reference sequence). CDR3 sequence: CASSFGQGSSYEQYF. The CDR3 region has the DNA TGTGCCAGCAGCTTCGGACAGGGTTCCTCCTACGAGCAGTACTTC.

This clonotype was counted many times. The gene calls are TRBV6-4 and TRBJ2-5; D remains ambiguous. The CDR3 covers 14 residues. Germline V gives CDR1 MRHNA, CDR2 SNTAGT. V was cut by 4 bases and J by 2 bases, with 11 bases left in between. The CDR3 sequence is CASSGQTRQETQYF. As DNA, the CDR3 is TGTGCCAGCAGTGGGCAGACCAGACAAGAGACCCAGTACTTC.

This clonotype was recorded many times. The V call is TRBV21-1, the J call TRBJ2-3. TRBV21-1 is termed a pseudogene. The length of the CDR3 is 11 residues. The CDR3 here is CASSSSDTQYF. The CDR3 DNA sequence: TGTGCCAGCAGCAGCTCGGATACGCAGTATTTT.

This clonotype was observed at least ten times. The chain joins TRBV6-2 or TRBV6-3 to TRBJ2-3; perhaps D is TRBD1 or TRBD2 (5 bases each). CDR1 and CDR2 (germline): MNHEY, SVGEGT. The CDR3 contains 19 residues. V lost 0 bases to trimming and J lost 0 bases, with 19 bases between them. The chain's CDR3 is CASSYSTEADESSTDTQYF. CDR3 nucleotide sequence: TGTGCCAGCAGTTACTCGACAGAAGCGGATGAATCTAGCACAGATACGCAGTATTTT.

This clonotype has ten or more counts. The rearrangement joins TRBV5-1 to TRBJ2-7; 11 positions agree with TRBD2. This CDR3 comprises 14 residues. Germline CDR1 SGHRS, CDR2 YFSETQ. The J segment lost 2 bases and the V segment lost 4 bases, leaving 2 bases of the junction unmatched. The CDR3 nucleotides are TGCGCCAGCAGCCCACTAGCGGGGGCCTACGAGCAGTACTTC. Amino acid sequence: CASSPLAGAYEQYF.

This clonotype appeared many times. This chain links TRBV6-6 with TRBJ2-4; 8 bases line up with TRBD2. The germline gives CDR1 MNHNY, CDR2 SVGAGI (reference sequence). J was trimmed by 9 bases and V by 2 bases; bases with no gene match: 15. This CDR3 is built from 17 residues. This CDR3 is CASSYARTGTRAPIQYF. Written as DNA, the CDR3 is TGTGCCAGCAGTTACGCTCGGACCGGGACTAGGGCCCCCATTCAGTACTTC.

This clonotype appeared many times. The chain carries TRBV12-3 or TRBV12-4 and TRBJ2-7, with D maybe TRBD1 (6 bases). Trimming removed 8 bases from V and 2 bases from J, with 13 bases in between. CDR3 length equals 13 residues. The DNA of the CDR3 is TGTGCCAGCGGGAAACAGGGAACCTACGAGCAGTACTTC. Translation gives CASGKQGTYEQYF.

This clonotype has at least ten counts. The J gene is TRBJ2-5, the V gene TRBV15, with TRBD2 matching over 7 bases. V dropped 7 bases and J dropped 4; count of bases not matched to a gene: 9. CDR3 length equals 14 residues. Germline values: CDR1 LNHNV, CDR2 YYDKDF (reference sequence). CDR3 nucleotides: TGTGCCACCACTCCGGGGGGTATCGGAGAGACCCAGTACTTC. Its protein product is CATTPGGIGETQYF. Combining the CDR3 with reference TRBV15 and TRBJ2-5 gives the whole variable domain DAMVIQNPRYQVTQFGKPVTLSCSQTLNHNVMYWYQQKSSQAPKLLFHYYDKDFNNEADTPDNFQSRRPNTSFCFLDIRSPGLGDTAMYLCATTPGGIGETQYFGPGTRLLVL.

The table lists this clonotype with a few counts. The CDR3 is CASSTQTGGGNTGELFF. The DNA for the CDR3 is TGTGCCAGCAGCACTCAGACAGGGGGCGGTAACACCGGGGAGCTGTTTTTT. The chain joins TRBV5-6 to TRBJ2-2; 10 bases line up with TRBD1. CDR1 and CDR2 from the germline V gene are SGHDT and YYEEEE. CDR3 length equals 17 residues. V shed 4 bases and J 2 bases; nucleotides not matched to a gene: 8.

Many counts were recorded for this clonotype. The genes are TRBV6-6 and TRBJ1-2; 8 bases fit TRBD1. The CDR3 contains 14 residues. CDR1 is MNHNY and CDR2 is SVGAGI in the germline V gene (reference sequence). The V segment lost 7 bases and the J segment 2 bases; nucleotides outside the gene matches: 6. CDR3 sequence (DNA): TGTGCCAGCACCCCCCGGACAGGGAACTATGGCTACACCTTC. It encodes CASTPRTGNYGYTF.

This clonotype was observed at least ten times. An end of the junction differs from the germline gene, which may be a read error. This sequence joins TRBV7-7 and TRBJ2-1; 8 nucleotides match TRBD1. This CDR3 is 15 amino acids long. Germline loops: CDR1 SSHAT, CDR2 FNYEAQ (reference sequence). The CDR3 spells CASSRGQGGIHEQFF. The DNA of the CDR3 is TGTGCTAGCAGCCGAGGACAGGGTGGTATACATGAGCAGTTCTTC.

The chain has TRBV12-3 or TRBV12-4 and TRBJ1-2; D may be TRBD1 (6 bases). The V and J ends lost 2 bases and 5 bases respectively, with 18 bases between them. This CDR3 has 16 residues. CDR3 sequence reads: CASSLLAQGQPYGYTF. CDR3 bases: TGTGCCAGCAGTTTATTGGCCCAAGGACAGCCTTATGGCTACACCTTC.

This clonotype has at least ten counts. The chain uses TRBV6-6 and TRBJ1-1, with a tentative D call TRBD1 (5 bases). CDR1 is MNHNY, CDR2 SVGAGI, per germline (reference sequence). The V gene lost 5 bases and the J gene lost 3 bases, with 19 bases spanning the gap. CDR3 size: 16 residues. CDR3 amino acids: CASSLRTPRTDTEAFF. The CDR3 bases are TGTGCCAGCAGTCTTCGGACACCTCGAACGGACACTGAAGCTTTCTTT.

The rearrangement links TRBV7-2 to TRBJ2-3, with TRBD2 matching over 7 bases. From germline, CDR1 is SGHTA and CDR2 FQGNSA. Trimming cost V 1 base and J 1 base; bases outside gene matches: 5. The CDR3 spans 16 residues. In DNA form, the CDR3 reads TGTGCCAGCAGCTTAGTAGGCGGGGGACGCACAGATACGCAGTATTTT. Translation: CASSLVGGGRTDTQYF. Filled out from reference TRBV7-2 and TRBJ2-3, the complete variable domain reads GAGVSQSPSNKVTEKGKDVELRCDPISGHTALYWYRQSLGQGLEFLIYFQGNSAPDKSGLPSDRFSAERTGGSVSTLTIQRTQQEDSAVYLCASSLVGGGRTDTQYFGPGTRLTVL.

The chain carries TRBV25-1 and TRBJ2-7, with 13 bases fitting TRBD2. Germline V gene sequence: CDR1 MGHDK, CDR2 SYGVNS. The J segment lost 1 base and the V segment lost 9 bases, leaving 0 bases of the junction unmatched. CDR3 length: 13 residues. CDR3 sequence (DNA): TGTGCCAGGGGACTAGCGGGATCCTACGAGCAGTACTTC. Translated: CARGLAGSYEQYF.

This chain links TRBV20-1 with TRBJ1-2; D gene uncertain. CDR3 length: 12 amino acids. Trimming shortened V by 0 bases and J by 7 bases, and 9 bases separated the two germline ends. Per germline, CDR1 DFQATT and CDR2 SNEGSKA (reference sequence). CDR3 amino acids: CSARDTKGGYTF. In nucleotides, the CDR3 is TGCAGTGCTAGAGATACGAAGGGTGGCTACACCTTC.

This clonotype was observed many times. This sequence joins TRBV18 and TRBJ2-7; D gene uncertain. With 2 bases removed from V and 0 bases from J, the gap between germline ends came to 17 bases. The CDR3 extends over 17 amino acids. Germline V gives CDR1 KGHSH, CDR2 LQKENI. CDR3 DNA sequence: TGTGCCAGCTCACCAACGTTCTCCGGCGGATACTCCTACGAGCAGTACTTC. It specifies CASSPTFSGGYSYEQYF.